This T cell receptor (beta chain) was documented in a study of a mutant IDH1 vaccine in newly diagnosed glioma. Generated by immunoSEQ multiplex PCR, the TCRdb table keeps only in-frame clones and is missing some. The table records 68,000 or so clones, around 82% of them present only once. As for time point: week 35, safety follow-up. What each vaccine dose contained was 300 ug of mutant IDH1 20-mer peptide, accompanied by topical imiquimod. On this clone itself: The antigen remains unidentified.

Trimming at V came to 0 bases and at J to 4 bases, leaving 13 bases not matched to a gene. The germline gives CDR1 WSHSY, CDR2 SAAADI. The CDR3 has 18 residues. The sequence was collected from a man in his late teens or twenties with glioma. Sequences were derived from PBMCs, sampled from a glioma patient whose treatment included an IDH1 peptide vaccine. The rearrangement joins TRBV10-2 to TRBJ2-5, with 8 positions matching TRBD2. The CDR3 here is CASSESTGLASSRETQYF. The CDR3 DNA reads as TGCGCCAGCAGTGAGTCTACCGGACTAGCCTCCTCCCGAGAGACCCAGTACTTC.